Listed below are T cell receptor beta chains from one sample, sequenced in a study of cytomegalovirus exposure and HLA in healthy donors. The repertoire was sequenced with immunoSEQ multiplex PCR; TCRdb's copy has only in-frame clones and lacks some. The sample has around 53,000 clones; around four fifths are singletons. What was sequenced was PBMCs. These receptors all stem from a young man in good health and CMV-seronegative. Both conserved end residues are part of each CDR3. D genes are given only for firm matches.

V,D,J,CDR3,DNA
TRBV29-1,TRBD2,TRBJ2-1,CSGGPGTSGNNEQFF,TGCAGCGGGGGCCCTGGGACTAGCGGAAACAATGAGCAGTTCTTC
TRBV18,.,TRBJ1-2,CASSPIQGNYGYTF,TGTGCCAGCTCACCGATACAGGGTAACTATGGCTACACCTTC
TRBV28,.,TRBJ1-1,CASNREVPRATEAFF,TGTGCCAGCAATAGGGAGGTCCCTCGGGCCACTGAAGCTTTCTTT
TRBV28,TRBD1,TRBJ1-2,CASSSYVHWDRDLYGYTF,TGTGCCAGCAGTTCCTATGTCCACTGGGACAGAGATCTCTATGGCTACACCTTC
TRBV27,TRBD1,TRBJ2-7,CASSSGQGYSYEQYF,TGTGCCAGCAGTTCAGGACAGGGTTACTCCTACGAGCAGTACTTC
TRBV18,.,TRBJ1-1,CASSRGDNTEAFF,TGTGCCAGCTCACGGGGGGACAACACTGAAGCTTTCTTT
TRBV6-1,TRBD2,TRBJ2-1,CASLAGGSYNEQFF,TGTGCCAGCCTAGCGGGAGGCTCCTACAATGAGCAGTTCTTC
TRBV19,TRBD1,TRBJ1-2,CASSIGSTGKGYTF,TGTGCCAGTAGTATTGGGTCGACAGGGAAGGGCTACACCTTC
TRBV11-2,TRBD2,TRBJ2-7,CASSPGLAGGEQYF,TGTGCCAGCAGCCCGGGACTAGCGGGAGGCGAGCAGTACTTC
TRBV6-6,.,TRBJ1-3,CASSYAVTGNTIYF,TGTGCCAGCAGTTACGCGGTTACTGGAAACACCATATATTTT